The 18 T cell receptor beta chains presented below share a single source sample, sequenced in a study of vaccination and CD4 T cells after COVID-19. Sequencing of DNA taken from cultured CD4+ T cells relied on the Oncomine TCR Beta short-read assay. TCRdb re-called the PCR reads with MiXCR, one entry per CDR3 protein. Of about 11,000 distinct CDR3 sequences listed, roughly 80% are singletons. Which antigens these TCRs recognize remains unknown. The treatment here: roughly 10-day PBMC culture with coronavirus spike peptide pools or control peptides (ViraFEST assay). Sequenced sample: CD4+ T cells from blood, cultured in vitro. The receptors were sampled from a human donor who had recovered from COVID-19.

The chain couples TRBV27 to TRBJ1-2, with 7 bases matching TRBD1. Germline V lookup: CDR1 MNHEY, CDR2 SMNVEV (reference sequence). With 2 bases clipped from V and 3 bases from J, the junction kept 12 bases outside the gene matches. CDR3 length equals 17 residues. The CDR3 nucleotides are TGTGCCAGCAGTTTAGTAGGGGGCTCTGGGTGGGACTATGGCTACACCTTC. Encoded protein: CASSLVGGSGWDYGYTF.

This clonotype was recorded a few times. The chain is built from TRBV20-1 and TRBJ2-2, with D possibly TRBD1 on 6 matching bases. The V and J ends lost 2 bases and 7 bases respectively, with 11 bases between them. The CDR3 totals 13 residues. Germline lookup yields CDR1 DFQATT and CDR2 SNEGSKA (reference sequence). The CDR3 is CSARMGADGELFF. For the CDR3, the DNA is TGCAGTGCTAGAATGGGGGCGGACGGGGAGCTGTTTTTT.

This clonotype was observed a handful of times. This chain uses TRBV2 with TRBJ2-3; D is uncertain. This CDR3 region has 13 residues. The germline V gene encodes CDR1 SNHLY and CDR2 FYNNEI. Trimming removed 3 bases at V and 4 bases at J, with 8 bases between. As DNA, the CDR3 is TGTGCCAGCAGTGACTGGGGTTCAGATACGCAGTATTTT. Its protein product is CASSDWGSDTQYF.

This chain connects TRBV20-1 to TRBJ2-3; TRBD2 agrees at 11 bases. CDR1 and CDR2 (germline): DFQATT, SNEGSKA (reference sequence). Trimming took 2 bases from V and 5 from J; bases not matched to a gene: 6. This CDR3 has 15 amino acids. The chain's CDR3 is CSARTSGRIEDTQYF. The CDR3 DNA follows: TGCAGTGCTAGAACTAGCGGGAGAATAGAAGATACGCAGTATTTT.

The V and J genes are TRBV7-9 and TRBJ1-6, with no clear D. Per germline, CDR1 SEHNR and CDR2 FQNEAQ (reference sequence). This CDR3 region has 13 residues. The germline V and J ends were trimmed by 0 bases and 8 bases, with 5 bases remaining between them. The CDR3, as DNA: TGTGCCAGCAGCTTAGCTGGCGATTCACCCCTCCACTTT. Amino acid sequence: CASSLAGDSPLHF.

The chain couples TRBV20-1 to TRBJ1-5, with D unclear. Looked up from germline, CDR1 is DFQATT and CDR2 is SNEGSKA (reference sequence). V was pared by 6 bases and J by 0 bases, with 18 bases between. This CDR3 is built from 16 residues. The chain's CDR3 is CSAPTDGSYSNQPQHF. CDR3 DNA: TGCAGTGCCCCGACGGACGGCTCCTATAGCAATCAGCCCCAGCATTTT.

The chain recombines TRBV12-3 or TRBV12-4 with TRBJ1-1; D gene uncertain. The CDR3 is made up of 12 amino acids. Deletions cut 3 bases from V and 11 bases from J, with 13 bases between. CDR3 DNA: TGTGCCAGCAGTTTGAGTTCTAGCCGGGCTTTCTTT. Translating it yields CASSLSSSRAFF.

The rearrangement joins TRBV2 to TRBJ1-5; the D gene is possibly TRBD1 (6 bases). Germline lookup yields CDR1 SNHLY and CDR2 FYNNEI. The CDR3 totals 13 residues. V lost 8 bases and J 9 bases, leaving 17 bases between the germline ends. CDR3 amino acids: CASSGQGYPPQHF. DNA for the CDR3: TGTGCCAGCTCTGGGCAGGGGTATCCGCCCCAGCATTTT.

This clonotype was seen only a few times. The chain employs TRBV12-3 or TRBV12-4 and TRBJ2-7, with D possibly TRBD2 on 5 matching bases. This CDR3 spans 14 amino acids. Trimming took 3 bases from V and 7 from J, leaving 16 bases between them. The CDR3 DNA is TGTGCCAGCAGTTTGTCGGGGTTTCTGTCTGAGCAGTACTTC. Amino acids: CASSLSGFLSEQYF.

The chain employs TRBV6-1 and TRBJ2-1; tentatively, D is TRBD2 (6 bases). Germline lookup yields CDR1 MNHNS and CDR2 SASEGT. This CDR3 region has 15 residues. The V gene lost 6 bases and the J gene lost 0 bases, with 12 bases spanning the gap. As DNA, the CDR3 is TGTGCCAGCAGAAAGGGACTGTTCTCCTACAATGAGCAGTTCTTC. Protein sequence: CASRKGLFSYNEQFF.

The V call is TRBV6-1, the J call TRBJ2-4; 7 bases line up with TRBD1. CDR3 length: 14 residues. The J segment lost 6 bases and the V segment lost 10 bases, leaving 12 bases of the junction unmatched. CDR1 is MNHNS and CDR2 is SASEGT in the germline V gene. The CDR3 DNA reads TGTGCCACCGACCCGCGACAGGGCGGAAACATTCAGTACTTC. It encodes CATDPRQGGNIQYF.

This chain uses TRBV5-1 with TRBJ1-2; 8 nucleotides line up with TRBD1. CDR3 length: 14 amino acids. Germline V gene sequence: CDR1 SGHRS, CDR2 YFSETQ. The ends lost 0 bases at V and 5 bases at J; junction bases unmatched: 3. The CDR3 spells CASSLADREYGYTF. The CDR3 DNA reads as TGCGCCAGCAGCTTGGCGGACAGGGAATATGGCTACACCTTC. The full variable domain, completed using reference TRBV5-1 and TRBJ1-2, is KAGVTQTPRYLIKTRGQQVTLSCSPISGHRSVSWYQQTPGQGLQFLFEYFSETQRNKGNFPGRFSGRQFSNSRSEMNVSTLELGDSALYLCASSLADREYGYTFGSGTRLTVV.

V and J are TRBV20-1 and TRBJ1-4, with D unresolved. V lost 0 bases and J lost 13, with 9 bases in between. CDR1 is DFQATT, CDR2 SNEGSKA, per germline (reference sequence). The length of the CDR3 is 11 residues. The CDR3 here is CSARDGSGLFF. The CDR3, as DNA: TGCAGTGCTAGAGACGGTTCGGGACTGTTTTTT.

The chain employs TRBV20-1 and TRBJ1-5; no firm D call. The germline gives CDR1 DFQATT, CDR2 SNEGSKA (reference sequence). This CDR3 comprises 15 residues. V lost 6 bases, J lost 2 bases, and 17 bases lay in between. The CDR3 DNA reads TGCAGTGCCCCACTGGGAGGGCTGGGCAATCAGCCCCAGCATTTT. Translation: CSAPLGGLGNQPQHF.

The chain recombines TRBV24-1 with TRBJ1-4; D possibly corresponds to TRBD1 (5 bases). The CDR3 length is 17 residues. CDR1 and CDR2 (germline): KGHDR, SFDVKD. Trimming removed 2 bases from V and 1 base from J, with 13 bases in between. The CDR3 region has the DNA TGTGCCACCAGTGATTCGGGACCCGGGGGAACTAATGAAAAACTGTTTTTT. This gives the protein CATSDSGPGGTNEKLFF.

The chain links TRBV2 to TRBJ1-3, with 9 bases lining up with TRBD1. CDR3 size: 15 residues. Germline V lookup: CDR1 SNHLY, CDR2 FYNNEI. Losses at the gene ends were 5 bases for V and 2 bases for J; bases not matched to a gene: 4. The CDR3 nucleotides are TGTGCCAGCAGTCTACAGGGGGCGGCTGGAAACACCATATATTTT. This gives the protein CASSLQGAAGNTIYF.

The CDR3 sequence: CASIGTSGGFGHNEQFF. CDR3 nucleotides: TGTGCCAGCATCGGGACTAGCGGGGGGTTCGGACACAATGAGCAGTTCTTC. The rearrangement joins TRBV2 to TRBJ2-1, with 15 bases identical to TRBD2. Germline trimming cut 7 bases from V and 5 bases from J; bases unmatched to any gene: 9. Germline lookup yields CDR1 SNHLY and CDR2 FYNNEI. This CDR3 is built from 17 residues. Looking up the rest from reference TRBV2 and TRBJ2-1 gives the full variable domain: EPEVTQTPSHQVTQMGQEVILRCVPISNHLYFYWYRQILGQKVEFLVSFYNNEISEKSEIFDDQFSVERPDGSNFTLKIRSTKLEDSAMYFCASIGTSGGFGHNEQFFGPGTRLTVL.

The CDR3 DNA reads TGCAGTGCTAGTCGGCAGGCGGTAGGCAATCAGCCCCAGCATTTT. Protein: CSASRQAVGNQPQHF. This chain uses TRBV20-1 with TRBJ1-5; D uncertain. CDR1 and CDR2 from the germline V gene are DFQATT and SNEGSKA (reference sequence). The CDR3 is 15 amino acids. V dropped 3 bases and J dropped 2 bases, with 14 bases sitting between them.